This T cell receptor (beta chain) came from a study of blood T cell repertoires in COVID-19. Assay used: immunoSEQ multiplex PCR; TCRdb lists only in-frame clones, some missing. The profile shows about 130,000 clones, 75% to 90% of them singletons. This CDR3 has 14 amino acids. V dropped 4 bases and J dropped 2; count of bases not matched to a gene: 6. The germline V gene has CDR1 SGHRS and CDR2 YFSETQ. Participant age was about 18 to 89 years, and participants resided in roughly 25 US areas. Sequenced sample: PBMCs or T cells enriched from blood (not recorded which). The sequence derives from a woman aged 45-65 years who had recovered from COVID-19. V and J are TRBV5-1 and TRBJ2-7; TRBD1 matches 7 bases. In DNA form, the CDR3 reads TGCGCCAGCAGCGGTACGGGACAGACCTACGAGCAGTACTTC. This codes for CASSGTGQTYEQYF.